The present T cell receptor beta chain was sequenced within a study of blood T cell repertoires in COVID-19. About the research overall: The United States, Italy and Spain supplied acute and convalescent COVID-19 samples.

Original data processing: By means of reference gene primer amplification, nucleated cell counts were estimated. TCRdb's copy holds only in-frame clones and misses some; the assay was immunoSEQ multiplex PCR. V and J calls and clone size are those listed in that table; D and trimming were worked out from the DNA. This table holds about 170,000 clones, 80% to 85% found once. The ends lost 5 bases at V and 1 base at J; junction bases unmatched: 7. Per germline, CDR1 MDHEN and CDR2 SYDVKM. The CDR3 consists of 15 residues. Input material: peripheral blood. The receptor comes from a man between 65 and 79 years old with active or convalescent COVID-19. The chain employs TRBV28 and TRBJ2-7, with 8 nucleotides matching TRBD1. The CDR3 reads CASSIGDRPSYEQYF. DNA of the CDR3: TGTGCCAGCAGTATCGGGGACAGGCCGTCCTACGAGCAGTACTTC.